This T cell receptor (beta chain) was observed in a study of early T cells in non-severe SARS-CoV-2 infection. This clonotype was found many times. CDR1 is SQVTM, CDR2 ANQGSEA, per germline. With 4 bases removed from V and 6 bases from J, the gap between germline ends came to 16 bases. The CDR3 covers 13 residues. TCRdb recomputed calls from the 5' RACE reads with MiXCR, one row per CDR3 protein. Of 30,000 to 40,000 distinct CDR3 sequences in the sample, less than 8% were seen once. The sample was whole blood. The clonotype originates from an adult who was a healthcare worker with PCR-confirmed SARS-CoV-2 infection or an uninfected control (not recorded which). This rearrangement joins TRBV29-1 to TRBJ2-7, with D tentatively TRBD1 (7 bases). The DNA for the CDR3 is TGCAGCGTTGGGGGGCAGGGGGGACGCGAGCAGTACTTC. Amino acids: CSVGGQGGREQYF.